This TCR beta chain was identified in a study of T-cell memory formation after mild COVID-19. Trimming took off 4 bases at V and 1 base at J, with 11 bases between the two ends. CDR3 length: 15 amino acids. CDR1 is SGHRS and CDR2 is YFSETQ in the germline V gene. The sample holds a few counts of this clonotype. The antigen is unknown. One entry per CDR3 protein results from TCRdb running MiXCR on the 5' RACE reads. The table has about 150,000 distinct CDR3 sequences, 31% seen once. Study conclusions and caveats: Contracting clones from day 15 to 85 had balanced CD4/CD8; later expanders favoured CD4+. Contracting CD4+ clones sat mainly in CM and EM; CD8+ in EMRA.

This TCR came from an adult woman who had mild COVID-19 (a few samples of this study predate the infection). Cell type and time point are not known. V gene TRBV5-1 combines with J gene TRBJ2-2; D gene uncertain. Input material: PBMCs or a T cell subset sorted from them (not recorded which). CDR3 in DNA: TGCGCCAGCAGCATGTCGACCGTGAACACCGGGGAGCTGTTTTTT. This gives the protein CASSMSTVNTGELFF.